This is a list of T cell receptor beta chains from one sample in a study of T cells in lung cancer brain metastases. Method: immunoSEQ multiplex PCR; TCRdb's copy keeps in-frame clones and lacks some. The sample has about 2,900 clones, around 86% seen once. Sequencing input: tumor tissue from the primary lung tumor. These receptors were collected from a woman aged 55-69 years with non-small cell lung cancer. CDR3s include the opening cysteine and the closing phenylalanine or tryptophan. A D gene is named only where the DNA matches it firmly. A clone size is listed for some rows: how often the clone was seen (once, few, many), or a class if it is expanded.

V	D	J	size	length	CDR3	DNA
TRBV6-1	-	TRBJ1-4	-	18	CASSERGIGSGTNEKLFF	TGTGCCAGCAGTGAAAGGGGGATAGGAAGCGGAACTAATGAAAAACTGTTTTTT
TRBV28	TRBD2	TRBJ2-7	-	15	CASTPGTSGSYEQYF	TGTGCCAGCACCCCCGGGACTAGCGGGTCCTACGAGCAGTACTTC
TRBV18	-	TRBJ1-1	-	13	CASSAPGNTEAFF	TGTGCCAGCTCAGCTCCAGGGAACACTGAAGCTTTCTTT
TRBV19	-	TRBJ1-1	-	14	CASSIAQMNTEAFF	TGTGCCAGTAGTATTGCGCAGATGAACACTGAAGCTTTCTTT
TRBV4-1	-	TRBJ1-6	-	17	CASSQDRGSSYNSPLHF	TGCGCCAGCAGCCAAGATCGGGGTAGCTCCTATAATTCACCCCTCCACTTT
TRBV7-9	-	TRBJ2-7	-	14	CASSPLRGRDEQYF	TGTGCCAGCAGCCCCTTGAGGGGGAGGGACGAGCAGTACTTC
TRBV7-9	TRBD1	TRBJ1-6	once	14	CASTPGQGGSPLHF	TGTGCCAGCACCCCGGGACAGGGCGGTTCACCCCTCCACTTT
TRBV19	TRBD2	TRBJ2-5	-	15	CASSIRTSGRETQYF	TGTGCCAGTAGTATTCGGACTAGCGGGAGAGAGACCCAGTACTTC
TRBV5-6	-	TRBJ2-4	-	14	CASSLWGAKNIQYF	TGTGCCAGCAGCCTTTGGGGGGCCAAAAACATTCAGTACTTC
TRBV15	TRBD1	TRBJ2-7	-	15	CATSAGTGGYYEQYF	TGTGCCACCAGCGCGGGGACAGGGGGATACTACGAGCAGTACTTC
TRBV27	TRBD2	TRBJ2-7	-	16	CASSSILAGGPYEQYF	TGTGCCAGCAGTTCGATACTAGCGGGGGGACCCTACGAGCAGTACTTC
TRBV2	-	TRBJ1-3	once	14	CASSITGNGNTIYF	TGTGCCAGCAGTATAACAGGGAACGGAAACACCATATATTTT
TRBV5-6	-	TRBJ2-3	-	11	CASSLGDTQYF	TGTGCCAGCAGCTTAGGGGATACGCAGTATTTT
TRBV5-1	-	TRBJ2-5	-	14	CASSLVGGQETQYF	TGCGCCAGCAGCTTGGTAGGGGGGCAAGAGACCCAGTACTTC
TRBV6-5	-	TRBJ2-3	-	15	CASSYSRRLTDTQYF	TGTGCCAGCAGTTACTCGAGGCGGCTCACAGATACGCAGTATTTT
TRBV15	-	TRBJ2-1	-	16	CATSRDAGFSPNEQFF	TGTGCCACCAGCAGAGATGCAGGCTTTAGCCCTAATGAGCAGTTCTTC
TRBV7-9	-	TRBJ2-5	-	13	CASSVPRLETQYF	TGTGCCAGCAGCGTCCCAAGGTTAGAGACCCAGTACTTC
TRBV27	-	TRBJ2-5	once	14	CASSLAVVEETQYF	TGTGCCAGCAGTTTGGCGGTTGTAGAAGAGACCCAGTACTTC
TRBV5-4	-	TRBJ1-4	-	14	CASSLDQGNEKLFF	TGTGCCAGCAGCTTGGACCAGGGTAATGAAAAACTGTTTTTT
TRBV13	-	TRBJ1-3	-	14	CASSLRGSGNTIYF	TGTGCCAGCAGCTTAAGGGGCTCTGGAAACACCATATATTTT
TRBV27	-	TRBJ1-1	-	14	CASSLSSGAPEAFF	TGTGCCAGCAGTTTATCATCAGGGGCCCCTGAAGCTTTCTTT
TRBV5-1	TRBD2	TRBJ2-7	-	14	CASSLASGFYEQYF	TGCGCCAGCAGCTTGGCTAGCGGGTTCTACGAGCAGTACTTC
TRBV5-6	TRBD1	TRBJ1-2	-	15	CASSPDRGRGYGYTF	TGTGCCAGCAGCCCTGACAGGGGGCGGGGATATGGCTACACCTTC
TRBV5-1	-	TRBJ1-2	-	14	CASSLERGDYGYTF	TGCGCCAGCAGCTTGGAGCGGGGGGACTATGGCTACACCTTC
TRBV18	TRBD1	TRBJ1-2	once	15	CASSQLDRGSWGYTF	TGTGCCAGCTCACAACTGGACAGGGGGAGTTGGGGCTACACCTTC
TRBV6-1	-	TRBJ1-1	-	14	CASRDYRQHTEAFF	TGTGCCAGCAGGGATTACAGACAGCACACTGAAGCTTTCTTT